Listed below are T cell receptor beta chains from one sample, sequenced in a study of T cells in Graves' hyperthyroidism and ophthalmopathy. TCRdb passed the multiplex PCR reads through MiXCR, listing each CDR3 protein once. The profile shows fewer than 800,000 distinct CDR3 sequences, 15% to 20% of them singletons. Sequencing was performed on blood. The receptors stem from a man aged 18 to 29 with Graves' hyperthyroidism. CDR3s include the opening cysteine and the closing phenylalanine or tryptophan. A D gene is named only where the DNA matches it firmly. Size is omitted from some rows. Given values are once, few, many or a class for expanded clones.

14	few	NA	TRBV19	TRBJ1-1	CASSIQRGSPEAFF	TGTGCCAGTAGTATTCAACGGGGAAGTCCTGAAGCTTTCTTT
13	few	NA	TRBV29-1	TRBJ2-5	CSVSWTKVETQYF	TGCAGCGTTTCTTGGACCAAGGTCGAGACCCAGTACTTC
14	few	NA	TRBV18	TRBJ1-5	CASSELDSNQPQHF	TGTGCCAGCTCAGAATTGGACAGCAATCAGCCCCAGCATTTT
18	NA	TRBD1	TRBV28	TRBJ1-2	CASSFIDRGRTLYYGYTF	TGTGCCAGCAGTTTTATCGACAGGGGGCGTACCTTGTACTATGGCTACACCTTC
14	NA	NA	TRBV3-1	TRBJ2-2	CASSQSGTTGELFF	TGTGCCAGCAGCCAATCCGGGACCACCGGGGAGCTGTTTTTT
14	many	NA	TRBV28	TRBJ1-5	CASSWGRGGQPQHF	TGTGCCAGCAGCTGGGGGAGGGGAGGACAGCCCCAGCATTTT
15	few	NA	TRBV29-1	TRBJ2-3	CSVVGREASGDTQYF	TGCAGCGTTGTAGGCAGGGAAGCCTCTGGAGATACGCAGTATTTT
14	few	TRBD1	TRBV10-3	TRBJ2-7	CASSTGQGAGEQYF	TGTGCCAGTAGCACGGGACAGGGGGCCGGCGAGCAGTACTTC
14	few	TRBD2	TRBV20-1	TRBJ2-1	CSARRAGGPHEQFF	TGCAGTGCTAGACGAGCGGGAGGGCCTCATGAGCAGTTCTTC
16	few	TRBD2	TRBV19	TRBJ2-5	CASSSGSGGVQETQYF	TGTGCCAGTAGTTCGGGTAGCGGGGGAGTCCAAGAGACCCAGTACTTC
13	many	NA	TRBV3-1	TRBJ2-7	CASRGTLLAEQYF	TGTGCCAGCAGAGGAACCCTTCTCGCCGAGCAGTACTTC
13	few	TRBD2	TRBV12-3/TRBV12-4	TRBJ2-1	CASSKETSFEQFF	TGTGCCAGCAGTAAAGAGACTAGCTTTGAGCAGTTCTTC
16	many	NA	TRBV28	TRBJ1-4	CASSFYPGATNEKLFF	TGTGCCAGCAGTTTCTACCCAGGGGCAACTAATGAAAAACTGTTTTTT
15	many	TRBD1	TRBV6-2/TRBV6-3	TRBJ2-7	CASSRQTGGIYEQYF	TGTGCCAGCAGCCGTCAAACAGGGGGAATCTACGAGCAGTACTTC
13	NA	TRBD1	TRBV7-2	TRBJ2-5	CASSFGQEETQYF	TGTGCCAGCAGCTTCGGACAGGAGGAGACCCAGTACTTC
15	many	TRBD2	TRBV30	TRBJ2-1	CAWPRGAGTINEQFF	TGTGCCTGGCCGAGGGGAGCGGGAACCATAAATGAGCAGTTCTTC
15	NA	TRBD1	TRBV28	TRBJ1-5	CASSSYRGGNQPQHF	TGTGCCAGCAGTTCGTACAGGGGTGGCAATCAGCCCCAGCATTTT
15	NA	NA	TRBV3-1	TRBJ2-2	CASSFGVTSPGELFF	TGTGCCAGCAGCTTTGGTGTCACTAGCCCCGGGGAGCTGTTTTTT
15	NA	NA	TRBV13	TRBJ1-4	CASSFSPGGGEKLFF	TGTGCCAGCAGCTTTTCTCCGGGCGGGGGTGAAAAACTGTTTTTT
14	NA	NA	TRBV7-3	TRBJ2-5	CASSRGSPGETQYF	TGTGCCAGCAGCCGGGGGAGCCCGGGGGAGACCCAGTACTTC
12	many	NA	TRBV18	TRBJ1-2	CASSPGPTGYTF	TGTGCCAGCTCACCGGGACCTACGGGCTACACCTTC
13	many	NA	TRBV2	TRBJ2-1	CASSEEGYNEQFF	TGTGCCAGCAGCGAAGAAGGTTACAATGAGCAGTTCTTC
14	many	NA	TRBV28	TRBJ1-5	CASSFPGVLQPQHF	TGTGCCAGCAGTTTTCCCGGTGTTCTACAGCCCCAGCATTTT
13	few	NA	TRBV24-1	TRBJ1-1	CATSEGVHTEAFF	TGTGCCACCAGTGAAGGGGTGCACACTGAAGCTTTCTTT
15	few	NA	TRBV29-1	TRBJ1-1	CSVAPRLAEAFDAFF	TGCAGCGTTGCCCCGCGGCTGGCCGAGGCATTTGACGCTTTCTTT
15	few	TRBD1	TRBV5-1	TRBJ2-1	CASSFAGGGYNEQFF	TGCGCCAGCAGCTTTGCAGGGGGCGGCTACAATGAGCAGTTCTTC
14	few	NA	TRBV2	TRBJ2-1	CASMAGSSYNEQFF	TGTGCCAGCATGGCAGGTTCCTCCTACAATGAGCAGTTCTTC
15	NA	NA	TRBV28	TRBJ1-5	CASSLYTGSNQPQHF	TGTGCCAGCAGTTTATATACCGGTAGCAATCAGCCCCAGCATTTT
16	NA	NA	TRBV2	TRBJ2-2	CASRLPGRTNTGELFF	TGTGCCAGCAGGCTCCCCGGAAGGACGAACACCGGGGAGCTGTTTTTT
14	NA	NA	TRBV3-1	TRBJ2-1	CASSHGAGGREQFF	TGTGCCAGCAGCCATGGGGCTGGTGGCAGGGAGCAGTTCTTC
15	many	NA	TRBV30	TRBJ2-5	CAWSLGRTIQETQYF	TGTGCCTGGAGTTTAGGGAGGACCATCCAAGAGACCCAGTACTTC
14	NA	TRBD1	TRBV6-2/TRBV6-3	TRBJ1-1	CASRSGTGDTEAFF	TGTGCCAGCAGATCCGGGACAGGAGACACTGAAGCTTTCTTT
16	NA	TRBD1	TRBV7-9	TRBJ2-2	CASSSFGQGRAGELFF	TGTGCCAGCAGCTCGTTTGGACAGGGGAGGGCCGGGGAGCTGTTTTTT
16	many	TRBD1	TRBV11-2	TRBJ2-2	CASSLVHRGRTGELFF	TGTGCCAGCAGCTTAGTCCACAGGGGGCGTACCGGGGAGCTGTTTTTT
19	many	TRBD1	TRBV10-3	TRBJ2-3	CAISEPDTPAGQGTDTQYF	TGTGCCATCAGTGAGCCAGACACACCCGCGGGACAGGGCACAGATACGCAGTATTTT
12	many	NA	TRBV2	TRBJ1-6	CATLTGNSPLHF	TGTGCCACATTAACAGGGAATTCACCCCTCCACTTT
16	few	TRBD2	TRBV6-1	TRBJ2-3	CASSPLAGAHTDTQYF	TGTGCCAGCAGCCCCCTAGCGGGAGCTCACACAGATACGCAGTATTTT
12	many	NA	TRBV12-3/TRBV12-4	TRBJ2-5	CASSFAAETQYF	TGTGCCAGCAGTTTCGCGGCAGAGACCCAGTACTTC
15	many	TRBD1	TRBV18	TRBJ2-7	CASSPGQASSYEQYF	TGTGCCAGCTCACCGGGACAGGCTTCCTCCTACGAGCAGTACTTC
16	few	TRBD2	TRBV7-2	TRBJ2-3	CASSSTSGSLTDTQYF	TGTGCCAGCAGCTCCACTAGCGGGAGTCTTACAGATACGCAGTATTTT
17	many	TRBD2	TRBV28	TRBJ2-2	CASHGLAGVSLTGELFF	TGTGCCAGCCATGGACTAGCGGGAGTCAGCCTCACCGGGGAGCTGTTTTTT
19	many	TRBD1	TRBV9	TRBJ2-5	CASSVDRDHRGLGQETQYF	TGTGCCAGCAGCGTAGATAGAGACCACAGGGGGCTGGGCCAAGAGACCCAGTACTTC
15	NA	NA	TRBV28	TRBJ2-5	CASSLPTGRGETQYF	TGTGCCAGCAGCCTACCGACAGGTAGGGGGGAGACCCAGTACTTC
13	few	NA	TRBV2	TRBJ1-2	CASSERGGYGYTF	TGTGCCAGCAGTGAACGGGGGGGCTATGGCTACACCTTC